This T cell receptor beta chain was profiled in a study of shared clonotypes between healthy human individuals. Repertoires were generated with immunoSEQ multiplex PCR, while TCRdb's copy carries only in-frame clones and drops some. This table has about 470,000 clones, about 85% appearing once. With 5 bases removed from V and 3 bases from J, the gap between germline ends came to 15 bases. The CDR3 sequence is 15 residues long. Germline lookup yields CDR1 SGHTA and CDR2 FQGNSA. Sequences were obtained from PBMCs. The genes are TRBV7-2 and TRBJ2-3; D gene unclear. The source of this sequence is a woman in her thirties or forties in good health. Some clones in this sample may be carry-over from other donors' samples. CDR3 residues: CASSPSWGLTDTQYF. Written as DNA, the CDR3 is TGTGCCAGCAGCCCCAGCTGGGGTTTAACAGATACGCAGTATTTT.